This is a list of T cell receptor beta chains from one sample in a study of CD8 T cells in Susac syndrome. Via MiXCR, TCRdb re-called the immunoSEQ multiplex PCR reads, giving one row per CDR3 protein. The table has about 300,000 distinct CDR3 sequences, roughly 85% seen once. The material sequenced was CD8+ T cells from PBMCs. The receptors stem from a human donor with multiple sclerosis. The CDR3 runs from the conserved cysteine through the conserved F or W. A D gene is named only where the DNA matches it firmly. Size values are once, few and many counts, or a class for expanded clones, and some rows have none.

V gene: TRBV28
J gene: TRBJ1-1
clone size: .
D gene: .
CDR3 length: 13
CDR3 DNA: TGTGCCAGCAGTCCTGGGGGGAGGGCTGAAGCTTTCTTT
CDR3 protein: CASSPGGRAEAFF

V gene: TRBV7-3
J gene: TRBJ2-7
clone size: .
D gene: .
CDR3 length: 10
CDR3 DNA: TGTGCCAGCAGCTCGAGCGAGCAGTACTTC
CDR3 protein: CASSSSEQYF

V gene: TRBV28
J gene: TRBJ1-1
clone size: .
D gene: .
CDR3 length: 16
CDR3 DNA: TGTGCCAGCAGTTTGTTGGCCGGGGGTTCGAACACTGAAGCTTTCTTT
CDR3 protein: CASSLLAGGSNTEAFF

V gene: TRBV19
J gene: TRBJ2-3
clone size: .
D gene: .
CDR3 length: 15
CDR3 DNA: TGTGCCAGTAGTATACGTGGGAGTAGTACAGATACGCAGTATTTT
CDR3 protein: CASSIRGSSTDTQYF

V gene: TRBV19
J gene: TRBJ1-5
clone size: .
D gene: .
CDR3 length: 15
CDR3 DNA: TGTGCCAGTAGTTACGGGGGATATAGCAATCAGCCCCAGCATTTT
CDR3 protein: CASSYGGYSNQPQHF

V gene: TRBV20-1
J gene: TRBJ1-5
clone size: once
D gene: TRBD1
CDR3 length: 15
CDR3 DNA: TGCAGTGCCCGGACAGGGGATTCGGACAATCAGCCCCAGCATTTT
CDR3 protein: CSARTGDSDNQPQHF

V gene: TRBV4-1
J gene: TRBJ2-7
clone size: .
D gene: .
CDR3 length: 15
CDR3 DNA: TGCGCCAGCAGCCAAGTAACGGCAGGCTCCTACGAGCAGTACTTC
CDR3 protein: CASSQVTAGSYEQYF

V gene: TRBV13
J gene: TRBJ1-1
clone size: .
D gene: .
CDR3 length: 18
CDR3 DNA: TGTGCCAGCAGCTCTAGGAATCTCCCGGGACGGAAGAACACTGAAGCTTTCTTT
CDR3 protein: CASSSRNLPGRKNTEAFF

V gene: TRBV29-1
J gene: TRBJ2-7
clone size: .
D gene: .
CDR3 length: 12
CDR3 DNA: TGCAGCGTTGAGGGACATTCCGTCGAGCAGTACTTC
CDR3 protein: CSVEGHSVEQYF

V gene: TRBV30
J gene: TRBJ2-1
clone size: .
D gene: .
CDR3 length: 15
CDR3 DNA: TGTGCCTGGAGTGTACGAATCGGGAACGGGAATGAGCAGTTCTTC
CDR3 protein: CAWSVRIGNGNEQFF

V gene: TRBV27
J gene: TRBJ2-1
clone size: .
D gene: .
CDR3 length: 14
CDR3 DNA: TGTGCCAGCAGTCCAGGGGGGATCTACAATGAGCAGTTCTTC
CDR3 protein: CASSPGGIYNEQFF

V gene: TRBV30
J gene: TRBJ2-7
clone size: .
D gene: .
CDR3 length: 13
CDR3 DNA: TGTGCCTGGAGTGTATGGTTACACTCCGAGCAGTACTTC
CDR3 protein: CAWSVWLHSEQYF

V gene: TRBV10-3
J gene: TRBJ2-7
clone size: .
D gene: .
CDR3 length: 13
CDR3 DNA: TGTGCCATCACGGGCACCAACGGGGACGAGCAGTACTTC
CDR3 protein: CAITGTNGDEQYF

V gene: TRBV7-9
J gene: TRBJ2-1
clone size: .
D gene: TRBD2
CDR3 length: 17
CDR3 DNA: TGTGCCAGCAGCTTAAAGACAGGGACTAGCCGCTACAATGAGCAGTTCTTC
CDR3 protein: CASSLKTGTSRYNEQFF